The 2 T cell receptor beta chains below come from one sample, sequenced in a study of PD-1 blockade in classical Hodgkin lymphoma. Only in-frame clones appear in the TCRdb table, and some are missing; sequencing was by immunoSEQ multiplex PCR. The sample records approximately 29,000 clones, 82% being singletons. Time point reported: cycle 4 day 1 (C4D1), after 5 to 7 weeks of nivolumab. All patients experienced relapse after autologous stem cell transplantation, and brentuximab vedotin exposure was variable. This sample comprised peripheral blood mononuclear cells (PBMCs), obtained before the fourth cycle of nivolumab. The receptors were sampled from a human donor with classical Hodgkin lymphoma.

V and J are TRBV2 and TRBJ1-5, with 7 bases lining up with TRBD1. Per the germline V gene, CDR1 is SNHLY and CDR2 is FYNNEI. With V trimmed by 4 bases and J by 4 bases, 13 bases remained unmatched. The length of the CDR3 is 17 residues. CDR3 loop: CASSVVQGGPRNQPQHF. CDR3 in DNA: TGTGCCAGCAGTGTAGTTCAGGGGGGGCCTCGAAATCAGCCCCAGCATTTT.

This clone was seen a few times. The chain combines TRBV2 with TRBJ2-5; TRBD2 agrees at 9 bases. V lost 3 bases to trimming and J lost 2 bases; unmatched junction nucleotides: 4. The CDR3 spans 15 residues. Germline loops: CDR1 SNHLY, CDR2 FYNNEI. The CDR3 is CASSDGGGGQETQYF. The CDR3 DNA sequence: TGTGCCAGCAGTGACGGCGGGGGGGGGCAAGAGACCCAGTACTTC.